Shown below are 25 T cell receptor beta chains from a single sample sequenced in a study of early T cells in non-severe SARS-CoV-2 infection. MiXCR, applied by TCRdb to the 5' RACE reads, yields one record per CDR3 protein. Here the sample spans nearly 110,000 distinct CDR3 sequences, around 10% being singletons. The sequenced material came from whole blood. The receptors shown here come from an adult who was a healthcare worker with PCR-confirmed SARS-CoV-2 infection or an uninfected control (not recorded which).

This clonotype showed up just a few times. The chain combines TRBV18 with TRBJ1-6; D is uncertain. Germline CDR1 is KGHSH and CDR2 is LQKENI. V lost 3 bases to trimming and J lost 0 bases, with 12 bases between them. This CDR3 has 17 amino acids. The CDR3 DNA is TGTGCCAGCTCACCGGGCGGGCCATACTCCTATAATTCACCCCTCCACTTT. It is translated as CASSPGGPYSYNSPLHF.

This chain joins TRBV25-1 and TRBJ1-1, with D uncertain. CDR1 is MGHDK and CDR2 is SYGVNS in the germline V gene. V was cut by 5 bases and J by 3 bases, with 7 bases left in between. This CDR3 region has 12 residues. CDR3 coding DNA: TGTGCCAGCAGTAAAGGGTACACTGAAGCTTTCTTT. It yields the protein CASSKGYTEAFF.

J is TRBJ2-1 and V is TRBV25-1, with 8 bases that match TRBD2. This CDR3 has 15 residues. Per the germline V gene, CDR1 is MGHDK and CDR2 is SYGVNS. V lost 3 bases and J lost 7; bases outside the gene matches: 8. The DNA for the CDR3 is TGTGCCAGCAGTGATGATAGCGGGGCCTGGAATGAGCAGTTCTTC. Residues: CASSDDSGAWNEQFF.

V is TRBV6-4 and J is TRBJ2-3, with TRBD2 matching 7 bases. Per germline, CDR1 MRHNA and CDR2 SNTAGT. J gave up 0 bases and V 2 bases, and 8 bases lay outside the gene matches. This CDR3 has 17 residues. CDR3 bases: TGTGCCAGCAGTGACGGTTCTAGCGGAGGTAGCACAGATACGCAGTATTTT. Amino acid sequence: CASSDGSSGGSTDTQYF.

The table lists this clonotype with many counts. The rearrangement uses TRBV7-2 and TRBJ1-6; TRBD1 matches at 7 bases. This CDR3 is 14 amino acids long. CDR1 SGHTA and CDR2 FQGNSA come from the germline V gene. Losses at the gene ends were 3 bases for V and 7 bases for J; bases not matched to a gene: 3. The CDR3 here is CASSFKQGNSPLHF. DNA of the CDR3: TGTGCCAGCAGCTTTAAACAGGGGAATTCACCCCTCCACTTT.

The V gene is TRBV28, the J gene TRBJ2-1; 9 nucleotides line up with TRBD2. Trimming took 4 bases from V and 4 from J; bases not matched to a gene: 5. Germline V gene data show CDR1 as MDHEN and CDR2 as SYDVKM. CDR3 length: 15 residues. DNA of the CDR3: TGTGCCAGCAGTTCGCGGCTAGCGGGATACAATGAGCAGTTCTTC. Translating gives CASSSRLAGYNEQFF.

Ten or more counts support this clonotype. The chain employs TRBV27 and TRBJ1-2; D not resolved. Germline CDR1 reads MNHEY; CDR2 reads SMNVEV (reference sequence). The CDR3 runs 14 residues. V gave up 6 bases and J gave up 3 bases, with 14 bases separating them. Written as DNA, the CDR3 is TGTGCCAGCAGGGGGATCGAAAACTACTATGGCTACACCTTC. It is translated as CASRGIENYYGYTF.

This clonotype came up many times. The J gene is TRBJ2-7, the V gene TRBV28; tentatively, D is TRBD1 or TRBD2 (5 bases each). From germline, CDR1 is MDHEN and CDR2 SYDVKM. V lost 6 bases and J 7 bases, leaving 13 bases between the germline ends. The CDR3 totals 12 residues. For the CDR3, the DNA is TGTGCCAGCAGCCCGGGACGTCGAGAGCAGTACTTC. Translation gives CASSPGRREQYF.

Ten or more counts support this clonotype. This sequence joins TRBV18 and TRBJ2-7; 7 nucleotides match TRBD2. V trimming: 3 bases; J trimming: 4 bases; junction bases outside the gene matches: 21. Germline CDR1 and CDR2: KGHSH and LQKENI. The CDR3 is 19 amino acids. The CDR3 nucleotides read TGTGCCAGCTCACCGGGATGGGGAGGGGCCAGTTTAAGGCTGTACGAGCAGTACTTC. This translates into CASSPGWGGASLRLYEQYF. Full variable domain (rest looked up from reference TRBV18 and TRBJ2-7): NAGVMQNPRHLVRRRGQEARLRCSPMKGHSHVYWYRQLPEEGLKFMVYLQKENIIDESGMPKERFSAEFPKEGPSILRIQQVVRGDSAAYFCASSPGWGGASLRLYEQYFGPGTRLTVT.

This clonotype was counted at least ten times. The chain has TRBV5-6 and TRBJ2-1, with 15 bases lining up with TRBD2. With V trimmed by 3 bases and J by 8 bases, 3 bases remained unmatched. The CDR3 contains 15 residues. Looked up from germline, CDR1 is SGHDT and CDR2 is YYEEEE. The CDR3 nucleotides read TGTGCCAGCAGCTCCGGACTAGCGGGAGGGTATGAGCAGTTCTTC. The encoded protein is CASSSGLAGGYEQFF.

In this sample, this clonotype turned up many times. The rearrangement links TRBV20-1 to TRBJ1-1; TRBD1 matches at 11 bases. Germline V CDR1 and CDR2: DFQATT, SNEGSKA (reference sequence). There are 17 residues in the CDR3. Trimming at V came to 3 bases and at J to 1 base, leaving 10 bases not matched to a gene. The CDR3 loop reads CSARRRTGGDPNTEAFF. The CDR3 DNA reads TGCAGTGCTAGGCGCCGGACAGGGGGCGATCCGAACACTGAAGCTTTCTTT.

This clonotype was seen only a few times. The chain combines TRBV6-5 with TRBJ2-1; D is ambiguous. Germline CDR1 reads MNHEY; CDR2 reads SVGAGI. Trimming removed 5 bases from V and 8 bases from J, with 7 bases in between. The CDR3 totals 11 residues. The CDR3 protein is CASSTTDEQFF. For the CDR3, the DNA is TGTGCCAGCAGTACAACAGATGAGCAGTTCTTC.

The V call is TRBV11-2, the J call TRBJ2-1; TRBD2 is a possible D gene (6 bases). Germline V gene sequence: CDR1 SGHAT, CDR2 FQNNGV. The CDR3 is 12 amino acids. Trimming pared 0 bases from V and 10 bases from J, leaving 7 bases between. CDR3 sequence reads: CASSLDGGEQFF. In nucleotides, the CDR3 is TGTGCCAGCAGCTTAGACGGGGGAGAGCAGTTCTTC.

There are many counts of this clonotype. CDR3 sequence reads: CASSLREGVRNEQFF. The CDR3 nucleotides read TGTGCCAGCAGCTTAAGGGAGGGGGTTCGCAATGAGCAGTTCTTC. This sequence joins TRBV7-8 and TRBJ2-1; TRBD2 is a possible D gene (7 bases). Trimming removed 2 bases from V and 6 bases from J, with 14 bases in between. Germline V gene data show CDR1 as SGHVS and CDR2 as FQNEAQ. The length of the CDR3 is 15 residues.

The chain combines TRBV7-2 with TRBJ2-2; no clear D gene. Looked up from germline, CDR1 is SGHTA and CDR2 is FQGNSA. The germline V and J ends were trimmed by 3 bases and 5 bases, with 7 bases remaining between them. The CDR3 is 13 residues long. The CDR3 DNA reads TGTGCCAGCAGCTTCGGACCTACCGGGGAGCTGTTTTTT. It encodes CASSFGPTGELFF. Full variable domain (outside the CDR3, taken from reference TRBV7-2 and TRBJ2-2): GAGVSQSPSNKVTEKGKDVELRCDPISGHTALYWYRQSLGQGLEFLIYFQGNSAPDKSGLPSDRFSAERTGGSVSTLTIQRTQQEDSAVYLCASSFGPTGELFFGEGSRLTVL.

In this sample, this clonotype turned up many times. This chain connects TRBV12-3 or TRBV12-4 to TRBJ2-1; TRBD2 agrees at 8 bases. The CDR3 has 15 residues. Trimming cost V 5 bases and J 8 bases; bases outside gene matches: 11. The DNA of the CDR3 is TGTGCCAGCAGTCCCTCGAGCGGGAGAGTCCATGAGCAGTTCTTC. This translates into CASSPSSGRVHEQFF.

This clonotype appeared many times. The chain has TRBV5-1 and TRBJ2-6; no definite D call. Germline loops: CDR1 SGHRS, CDR2 YFSETQ. V was shortened by 0 bases and J by 2 bases, with 6 bases between the two germline ends. The CDR3 contains 15 residues. CDR3 in amino acids: CASSLARAGANVLTF. CDR3 in DNA: TGCGCCAGCAGCTTGGCACGCGCTGGGGCCAACGTCCTGACTTTC.

This clonotype was observed a few times. The rearrangement uses TRBV29-1 and TRBJ1-2; 11 nucleotides line up with TRBD1. This CDR3 contains 14 residues. Germline lookup yields CDR1 SQVTM and CDR2 ANQGSEA. The V and J ends lost 6 bases and 4 bases, in that order; junction bases with no gene match: 7. CDR3 DNA sequence: TGCAGCGTCCCGGGACAGGGGGGCGTCTATGGCTACACCTTC. Its protein product is CSVPGQGGVYGYTF.

In its sample, this clonotype was seen a few times. At one end the junction does not follow the germline gene, possibly because of a read error. This chain links TRBV5-1 with TRBJ1-1, with TRBD1 as a possible D gene (6 bases). This CDR3 is built from 14 residues. From germline, CDR1 is SGHRS and CDR2 YFSETQ. The CDR3 here is CASSLSPTGTEVFF. In DNA form, the CDR3 reads TGCGCCAGCAGCTTGTCTCCAACAGGGACTGAAGTTTTCTTT.

This clonotype was seen only a few times. The chain joins TRBV5-1 to TRBJ1-4; D perhaps matches TRBD1 (6 bases). Trimming pared 3 bases from V and 4 bases from J, leaving 10 bases between. The CDR3 contains 14 residues. Germline V gene lookup returns CDR1 SGHRS and CDR2 YFSETQ. The CDR3 spells CASSSGRGNEKLFF. The CDR3 region has the DNA TGCGCCAGCAGCTCTGGCAGGGGTAATGAAAAACTGTTTTTT.

This sequence joins TRBV4-1 and TRBJ2-7; D not certain. V shed 0 bases and J shed 6 bases, with 6 bases lying between them. The length of the CDR3 is 12 residues. Germline V CDR1 and CDR2: MGHRA, YSYEKL. The CDR3 DNA reads as TGCGCCAGCAGCCAAGATCTGGTCGAGCAGTACTTC. Its translation is CASSQDLVEQYF.

The table lists this clonotype with many counts. The V call is TRBV20-1, the J call TRBJ1-1; a weak D match, TRBD1 (6 bases). Germline assignment: CDR1 DFQATT and CDR2 SNEGSKA (reference sequence). This CDR3 has 10 residues. As DNA, the CDR3 is TGCAGAGGGGGGAACACTGAAGCTTTCTTT. This sequence encodes CRGGNTEAFF.

Here the CDR3 DNA reads TGTGCCAGCAGCCAAGATCGACAGGAAAGTAGCAATCAGCCCCAGCATTTT. Amino acid sequence: CASSQDRQESSNQPQHF. The chain has TRBV4-2 and TRBJ1-5; weak D call: TRBD1 (6 bases). Looked up from germline, CDR1 is LGHNA and CDR2 is YNFKEQ. The CDR3 runs 17 residues. Trimming pared 0 bases from V and 0 bases from J, leaving 12 bases between.

The V call is TRBV12-3 or TRBV12-4, the J call TRBJ2-7; unclear D gene. This CDR3 has 14 residues. V lost 3 bases and J lost 5, with 14 bases in between. As DNA, the CDR3 is TGTGCCAGCAGTTTCAGAAAGGGTGGGGACGAGCAGTACTTC. This codes for CASSFRKGGDEQYF.

The chain combines TRBV6-5 with TRBJ2-7; 13 bases map to TRBD2. CDR3 length equals 15 residues. The germline gives CDR1 MNHEY, CDR2 SVGAGI. The junction had 5 bases not matched to a gene; V was cut back by 5 bases and J by 4 bases. The CDR3 bases are TGTGCCAGCAGTCGTTGGACTAGCGGGAGTTACGAGCAGTACTTC. Translated: CASSRWTSGSYEQYF.